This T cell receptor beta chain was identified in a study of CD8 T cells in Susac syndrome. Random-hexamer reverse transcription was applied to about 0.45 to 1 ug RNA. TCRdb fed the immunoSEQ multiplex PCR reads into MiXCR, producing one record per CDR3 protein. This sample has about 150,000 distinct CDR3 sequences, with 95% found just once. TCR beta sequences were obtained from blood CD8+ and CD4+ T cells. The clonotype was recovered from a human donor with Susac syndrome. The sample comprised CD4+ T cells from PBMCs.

In nucleotides, the CDR3 is TGTGCCAGCAGTGACTCAACAGGGGGAGGTTCACCCCTCCACTTT. Protein sequence: CASSDSTGGGSPLHF. The rearrangement links TRBV6-4 to TRBJ1-6; 8 positions match TRBD1. V dropped 0 bases and J dropped 9; count of bases not matched to a gene: 4. The CDR3 covers 15 residues. CDR1 is MRHNA and CDR2 is SNTAGT in the germline V gene.